A single sample is the source of the 30 T cell receptor beta chains below, sequenced in a study of blood T cell repertoires in COVID-19. Only in-frame clones appear in the TCRdb table, and some are missing; sequencing was by immunoSEQ multiplex PCR. The table has some 180,000 clones, approximately 87% seen once. Sequencing used peripheral blood. Receptors were obtained from a man in his 70s with active or convalescent COVID-19.

The chain carries TRBV5-5 and TRBJ1-6; 9 nucleotides line up with TRBD1. Germline-derived CDR1 and CDR2 are SGHKS and YYEKEE (reference sequence). V shed 3 bases, J shed 4 bases, and the junction held 5 bases outside the gene matches. The CDR3 spans 16 residues. CDR3 sequence (DNA): TGTGCCAGCAGCTCGGGACAGGGAAGTTATAATTCACCCCTCCACTTT. Protein product: CASSSGQGSYNSPLHF.

This clone showed up just once. This chain uses TRBV18 with TRBJ1-3, with a tentative D call TRBD1 (6 bases). The V end was cut by 1 base, the J end by 4 bases, with 11 bases between. Germline lookup yields CDR1 KGHSH and CDR2 LQKENI. This CDR3 contains 15 residues. The CDR3 nucleotides are TGTGCCAGCTCACCACGGGCGGGGGCCGGAAACACCATATATTTT. Its translation: CASSPRAGAGNTIYF.

Only a few counts were recorded for this clone. J is TRBJ2-2 and V is TRBV5-1; 12 positions match TRBD1. The CDR3 runs to 16 residues. Germline CDR1 SGHRS, CDR2 YFSETQ. Unmatched junction bases numbered 7, after V lost 4 bases and J lost 6 bases. The CDR3 here is CASSRGTGGAPGELFF. The CDR3 bases are TGCGCCAGCAGCAGGGGGACAGGGGGCGCCCCCGGGGAGCTGTTTTTT.

The V gene is TRBV9, the J gene TRBJ2-7; 9 positions agree with TRBD1. CDR1 is SGDLS, CDR2 YYNGEE, per germline. This CDR3 comprises 14 residues. V gave up 3 bases and J gave up 4 bases; unmatched junction bases: 5. The CDR3 reads CASSAGTGWYEQYF. For the CDR3, the DNA is TGTGCCAGCAGCGCCGGGACAGGGTGGTACGAGCAGTACTTC.

The V call is TRBV6-5, the J call TRBJ2-1, with a possible D match to TRBD2 (5 bases). This CDR3 comprises 13 residues. The V end was cut by 6 bases, the J end by 7 bases, with 13 bases between. Germline-derived CDR1 and CDR2 are MNHEY and SVGAGI. The CDR3: CASSQLGVNEQFF. CDR3 in DNA: TGTGCCAGCAGCCAACTAGGAGTGAATGAGCAGTTCTTC.

The rearrangement joins TRBV4-3 to TRBJ1-2; possible D gene TRBD1, 5 bases. The ends were cut back, 3 bases at V and 8 bases at J, with 16 bases in the middle. The length of the CDR3 is 14 residues. Germline CDR1 is LGHNA and CDR2 is YSLEER. DNA of the CDR3: TGCGCCAGCAGCCAGGAAGGGGTTGCGGGAGGCTACACCTTC. Translated: CASSQEGVAGGYTF.

The chain carries TRBV28 and TRBJ1-2, with TRBD1 matching 8 bases. The V gene's germline CDR1 is MDHEN and CDR2 SYDVKM. This CDR3 has 16 amino acids. J was trimmed by 4 bases and V by 5 bases; bases with no gene match: 12. The DNA for the CDR3 is TGTGCCAGCAGTGCGCCCCACGACAGGGGAGGCTATGGCTACACCTTC. This codes for CASSAPHDRGGYGYTF.

The rearrangement joins TRBV5-4 to TRBJ1-6; possible D gene TRBD1, 5 bases. This CDR3 is 15 amino acids long. V was cut by 2 bases and J by 7 bases, with 13 bases left in between. Germline V gene sequence: CDR1 SGHNT, CDR2 YYREEE (reference sequence). The CDR3 is CASSFGRVKNSPLHF. For the CDR3, the DNA is TGTGCCAGCAGCTTCGGCAGGGTGAAAAATTCACCCCTCCACTTT.

The table lists this clone with a count of one. This chain uses TRBV30 with TRBJ1-1; D call uncertain. This CDR3 is 11 amino acids long. The germline V gene encodes CDR1 GTSNPN and CDR2 SVGIG (reference sequence). V gave up 1 base and J gave up 6 bases, with 6 bases separating them. CDR3 sequence: CAWSAGAEAFF. CDR3 sequence (DNA): TGTGCCTGGAGTGCGGGAGCTGAAGCTTTCTTT.

The chain combines TRBV10-1 with TRBJ2-7; tentatively, D is TRBD1 (5 bases). Germline CDR1 reads WNHNN; CDR2 reads SYGVQD (reference sequence). V was pared by 0 bases and J by 3 bases, with 18 bases between. The CDR3 has 17 amino acids. CDR3 loop: CASSESLGRRGYYEQYF. The CDR3 coding sequence is TGCGCCAGCAGTGAGTCCCTGGGGCGTAGAGGTTACTACGAGCAGTACTTC.

This rearrangement joins TRBV18 to TRBJ1-4; D not certain. Trimming pared 5 bases from V and 8 bases from J, leaving 12 bases between. Per the germline V gene, CDR1 is KGHSH and CDR2 is LQKENI. The CDR3 totals 13 residues. The CDR3 DNA reads TGTGCCAGCTCAGCCGCAAGGGAGGAAAAACTGTTTTTT. Its protein is CASSAAREEKLFF.

J is TRBJ1-1 and V is TRBV7-2, with unresolved D. Trimming stripped 5 bases from V and 7 bases from J, with 14 bases between. CDR1 SGHTA and CDR2 FQGNSA come from the germline V gene. CDR3 size: 13 residues. This chain's CDR3 is CASSRNLGSEAFF. The CDR3 DNA is TGTGCCAGCAGCCGTAACCTAGGGAGTGAAGCTTTCTTT.

J is TRBJ1-2 and V is TRBV6-5; D is perhaps TRBD1 (5 bases). The CDR3 totals 13 residues. Germline V CDR1 and CDR2: MNHEY, SVGAGI. The V end lost 6 bases, the J end lost 3 bases, and 11 bases lay between the germline ends. CDR3 nucleotide sequence: TGTGCCAGCAGATCTGACAGAGACTATGGCTACACCTTC. This codes for CASRSDRDYGYTF.

This clone was observed a single time. The V gene is TRBV30, the J gene TRBJ1-1, with 7 bases aligning to TRBD1. This CDR3 region has 12 residues. V was pared by 4 bases and J by 10 bases, with 9 bases of the junction left unmatched. Per the germline V gene, CDR1 is GTSNPN and CDR2 is SVGIG (reference sequence). CDR3 in amino acids: CAWTGDSSTAFF. The DNA for the CDR3 is TGTGCCTGGACTGGGGACAGCTCGACAGCTTTCTTT.

The J gene is TRBJ2-5, the V gene TRBV10-3; tentative D call: TRBD2 (7 bases). CDR3 length: 16 amino acids. Trimming pared 6 bases from V and 5 bases from J, leaving 22 bases between. The germline V gene encodes CDR1 ENHRY and CDR2 SYGVKD. The CDR3 nucleotides are TGTGCCATCAGCGGATCCCCGGGGGGCGCGGGGGAGACCCAGTACTTC. This encodes CAISGSPGGAGETQYF.

This clone was observed a single time. V gene TRBV5-6 combines with J gene TRBJ1-6, with 9 bases fitting TRBD1. With V trimmed by 5 bases and J by 6 bases, 3 bases remained unmatched. CDR1 and CDR2 (germline): SGHDT, YYEEEE. There are 14 residues in the CDR3. DNA of the CDR3: TGTGCCAGCAGACACAGGGGGCGTAATTCACCCCTCCACTTT. Encoded protein: CASRHRGRNSPLHF.

The chain is built from TRBV11-3 and TRBJ1-1, with 7 bases fitting TRBD1. V lost 5 bases, J lost 4 bases, and 10 bases stayed unmatched. The CDR3 loop spans 15 amino acids. The germline V gene encodes CDR1 SGHNT and CDR2 YENEEA. The CDR3 is CASSRQGRDGTEAFF. CDR3 DNA sequence: TGTGCCAGCAGCCGACAGGGTCGGGATGGCACTGAAGCTTTCTTT.

V usage is TRBV28 and J usage is TRBJ2-2, with TRBD1 matching 9 bases. The germline V gene encodes CDR1 MDHEN and CDR2 SYDVKM. V gave up 5 bases and J gave up 4 bases; unmatched junction bases: 11. The CDR3 extends over 17 amino acids. As DNA, the CDR3 is TGTGCCAGCAGTCGACCCCGGGACAGGGATCCCACCGGGGAGCTGTTTTTT. Translating gives CASSRPRDRDPTGELFF.

The chain combines TRBV19 with TRBJ2-3; tentative D call: TRBD2 (6 bases). Germline lookup yields CDR1 LNHDA and CDR2 SQIVND (reference sequence). The CDR3 loop spans 15 amino acids. Trimming removed 3 bases from V and 2 bases from J, with 12 bases in between. The CDR3 here is CASSMERAYTDTQYF. The CDR3 DNA sequence: TGTGCCAGTAGTATGGAGCGGGCCTACACAGATACGCAGTATTTT.

This clone appeared a few times. This sequence joins TRBV6-5 and TRBJ2-7; D gene uncertain. V gave up 2 bases and J gave up 6 bases, with 11 bases separating them. The CDR3 length is 13 residues. CDR1 is MNHEY and CDR2 is SVGAGI in the germline V gene. Here the CDR3 reads CASSYGQFAEQYF. The CDR3 coding sequence is TGTGCCAGCAGTTACGGGCAGTTTGCCGAGCAGTACTTC.

This sequence joins TRBV7-9 and TRBJ2-7, with 9 positions matching TRBD2. This CDR3 is 15 amino acids long. CDR1 is SEHNR and CDR2 is FQNEAQ in the germline V gene (reference sequence). The V segment lost 7 bases and the J segment 6 bases; nucleotides outside the gene matches: 13. The CDR3, as DNA: TGTGCCAGCAACCTGGTTCACGCGGGAGGGGGCGAGCAGTACTTC. Its protein is CASNLVHAGGGEQYF. Supplemented by reference TRBV7-9 and TRBJ2-7, the full variable domain reads DTGVSQNPRHKITKRGQNVTFRCDPISEHNRLYWYRQTLGQGPEFLTYFQNEAQLEKSRLLSDRFSAERPKGSFSTLEIQRTEQGDSAMYLCASNLVHAGGGEQYFGPGTRLTVT.

This chain links TRBV11-2 with TRBJ1-2; D ambiguous. Deletions cut 0 bases from V and 2 bases from J, with 13 bases between. Germline V gives CDR1 SGHAT, CDR2 FQNNGV. The CDR3 is 16 residues long. The CDR3 is CASSLDTTYPNYGYTF. CDR3 in DNA: TGTGCCAGCAGCTTAGATACTACTTACCCAAACTATGGCTACACCTTC.

The V and J genes are TRBV7-2 and TRBJ1-1, with no clear D. Per the germline V gene, CDR1 is SGHTA and CDR2 is FQGNSA. The CDR3 consists of 12 residues. With 2 bases removed from V and 3 bases from J, the gap between germline ends came to 4 bases. CDR3 in amino acids: CASSLLDTEAFF. Here the CDR3 DNA reads TGTGCCAGCAGCTTACTCGACACTGAAGCTTTCTTT.

The chain has TRBV5-8 and TRBJ2-3, with a tentative D call TRBD2 (6 bases). The V and J ends lost 0 bases and 0 bases respectively, with 11 bases between them. Looked up from germline, CDR1 is SGHTS and CDR2 is YDEGEE. The CDR3 has 16 amino acids. The CDR3 is CASSLDPGTSTDTQYF. Here the CDR3 DNA reads TGTGCCAGCAGCTTGGACCCAGGGACTAGCACAGATACGCAGTATTTT. Using reference TRBV5-8 and TRBJ2-3 for the parts outside the CDR3, the full variable domain is EAGVTQSPTHLIKTRGQQATLRCSPISGHTSVYWYQQALGLGLQFLLWYDEGEERNRGNFPPRFSGRQFPNYSSELNVNALELEDSALYLCASSLDPGTSTDTQYFGPGTRLTVL.

The genes are TRBV7-2 and TRBJ1-2; D is uncertain. Trimming pared 0 bases from V and 4 bases from J, leaving 9 bases between. The CDR3 totals 14 residues. Germline lookup yields CDR1 SGHTA and CDR2 FQGNSA. This CDR3 is CASSLAWQRYGYTF. In nucleotides, the CDR3 is TGTGCCAGCAGCTTAGCGTGGCAGCGCTATGGCTACACCTTC.

The chain couples TRBV5-1 to TRBJ1-2, with a tentative D call TRBD1 (6 bases). The CDR3 length is 14 residues. The germline V and J ends were trimmed by 6 bases and 4 bases, with 16 bases remaining between them. Germline CDR1 SGHRS, CDR2 YFSETQ. This chain's CDR3 is CASKGHTGLYGYTF. The CDR3 DNA follows: TGCGCCAGCAAGGGACATACCGGACTCTATGGCTACACCTTC.

The V call is TRBV3-1 (or the pseudogene TRBV3-2), the J call TRBJ2-7; a possible D gene is TRBD2 (6 bases). The V gene's germline CDR1 is LGHDT and CDR2 YNNKEL (reference sequence). This CDR3 spans 14 amino acids. V was pared by 3 bases and J by 0 bases, with 9 bases between. The CDR3 is CASSHGGSSYEQYF. In DNA, the CDR3 is TGTGCCAGCAGCCATGGAGGGAGCTCCTACGAGCAGTACTTC.

The rearrangement joins TRBV30 to TRBJ1-2; 9 bases are a match to TRBD1. Trimming at V came to 3 bases and at J to 3 bases, leaving 5 bases not matched to a gene. The V gene's germline CDR1 is GTSNPN and CDR2 SVGIG (reference sequence). This CDR3 contains 14 residues. CDR3 bases: TGTGCCTGGAGACAGGGGGCGTTGGACTATGGCTACACCTTC. This gives the protein CAWRQGALDYGYTF.

V gene TRBV6-5 combines with J gene TRBJ2-1; tentative D call: TRBD1 (5 bases). V lost 6 bases and J 7 bases, leaving 16 bases between the germline ends. This CDR3 region has 14 residues. Germline V gene data show CDR1 as MNHEY and CDR2 as SVGAGI. CDR3 nucleotide sequence: TGTGCCAGCAGGACAGAGCCCTCTTGGAATGAGCAGTTCTTC. This encodes CASRTEPSWNEQFF.

The chain joins TRBV7-8 to TRBJ2-7, with a possible D match to TRBD2 (5 bases). The V gene's germline CDR1 is SGHVS and CDR2 FQNEAQ. The V and J ends lost 4 bases and 4 bases respectively, with 11 bases between them. CDR3 length: 13 residues. For the CDR3, the DNA is TGTGCCAGCAGCTACGGGAAGCATTACGAGCAGTACTTC. Protein: CASSYGKHYEQYF.